The clone carrying this T cell receptor beta chain was seen only once. The method was immunoSEQ multiplex PCR; TCRdb's version includes in-frame clones alone and lacks a portion of them. This sample yields tens of thousands of clones, of which about 82% are seen a single time; 0.8% to 1% belongs to the top ten. The CDR3 is 14 amino acids. The trim removed 2 bases at V and 4 bases at J, leaving 4 bases unmatched. Germline CDR1 MNHNS, CDR2 SASEGT. The data derive from a study of OX40 agonist ivuxolimab in advanced cancers. The material was CD4+ or CD8+ T cells sorted from blood, obtained in a trial of the OX40 agonist ivuxolimab. The origin of this receptor is an adult with an advanced solid tumor such as melanoma, head and neck, liver or kidney cancer. The chain uses TRBV6-1 and TRBJ1-1; 7 bases align to TRBD1. The CDR3 sequence is CASSERGRGTEAFF. The CDR3 DNA reads as TGTGCCAGCAGTGAAAGGGGGCGCGGCACTGAAGCTTTCTTT.